This is a list of T cell receptor beta chains from one sample in a study of T cells in Graves' hyperthyroidism and ophthalmopathy. TCRdb reanalysed the multiplex PCR reads using MiXCR and keeps one entry per CDR3 protein. The sample records about 510,000 distinct CDR3 sequences, around 50% being singletons. The source material was peripheral blood or thyroid tissue (not recorded which). These TCRs come from an adult woman with Graves' disease, either hyperthyroidism or ophthalmopathy (not recorded which). CDR3s include the opening cysteine and the closing phenylalanine or tryptophan. The D gene is left open where the match is weak. Expanded clones are given a class, and other clones once, few, many or no size at all.

J,V,size,D,CDR3,DNA
TRBJ2-7,TRBV7-9,.,TRBD2,CASSLDISGSSYEQYF,TGTGCCAGCAGCTTGGACATTAGCGGGAGCTCCTACGAGCAGTACTTC
TRBJ2-5,TRBV7-2,many,TRBD2,CASSLPRGAGGETQYF,TGTGCCAGCAGCTTGCCACGGGGAGCGGGAGGAGAGACCCAGTACTTC
TRBJ2-7,TRBV27,many,.,CASTKLQGLGYEQYF,TGTGCCAGCACCAAACTCCAAGGGTTAGGCTACGAGCAGTACTTC
TRBJ1-1,TRBV29-1,.,.,CSAGRGDGTEAFF,TGCAGCGCGGGAAGGGGTGATGGTACTGAAGCTTTCTTT
TRBJ2-7,TRBV12-3/TRBV12-4,few,.,CASSLLTGERGEQYF,TGTGCCAGCAGTTTACTCACCGGAGAACGGGGCGAGCAGTACTTC
TRBJ2-2,TRBV4-1,.,TRBD1,CASSFEQGARGDTGELFF,TGCGCCAGCAGCTTCGAGCAGGGGGCGCGAGGGGACACCGGGGAGCTGTTTTTT
TRBJ2-5,TRBV20-1,.,TRBD1,CSAGDRVDQETQYF,TGCAGTGCTGGGGACAGGGTTGATCAGGAGACCCAGTACTTC
TRBJ2-2,TRBV19,.,.,CASGRISAGELFF,TGTGCCAGTGGCAGGATATCTGCCGGGGAGCTGTTTTTT
TRBJ1-5,TRBV2,.,.,CASSGIRGYYSNQPQHF,TGTGCCAGCAGTGGGATAAGGGGGTACTATAGCAATCAGCCCCAGCATTTT
TRBJ1-2,TRBV25-1,.,TRBD1,CACSVETGQGLQGYTF,TGTGCCTGCAGCGTGGAAACTGGACAGGGACTACAGGGCTACACCTTC
TRBJ1-2,TRBV9,.,.,CASSVAGQPNYGYTF,TGTGCCAGCAGCGTAGCCGGACAGCCGAACTATGGCTACACCTTC
TRBJ1-3,TRBV10-3,medium-sized,.,CAISRVGNTIYF,TGTGCCATCAGCAGGGTCGGAAACACCATATATTTT
TRBJ1-1,TRBV9,.,.,CASSHPPLRNGMNTEAFF,TGTGCCAGCAGTCATCCACCACTCCGAAATGGTATGAACACTGAAGCTTTCTTT
TRBJ2-7,TRBV7-9,.,.,CASSQGWTGYEQYF,TGCGCCAGCAGCCAAGGATGGACTGGCTACGAGCAGTACTTC
TRBJ1-4,TRBV10-2,.,.,CASSELNEKLFF,TGCGCCAGCAGTGAATTGAATGAAAAACTGTTTTTT
TRBJ1-2,TRBV25-1,few,.,CASSERGWGGGYTF,TGTGCCAGCAGTGAGAGGGGTTGGGGAGGTGGCTACACCTTC
TRBJ2-5,TRBV7-9,.,.,CASSLVRHEAETQYF,TGTGCCAGCAGCTTAGTTAGACATGAGGCGGAGACCCAGTACTTC
TRBJ1-6,TRBV20-1,.,.,CSARDSRRGARFNSPLHF,TGCAGTGCTAGAGATTCTAGACGCGGGGCGCGGTTCAATTCACCCCTCCACTTT
TRBJ1-2,TRBV24-1,.,TRBD1,CATSDAGQNYGYTF,TGTGCCACCAGTGATGCGGGACAGAACTATGGCTACACCTTC
TRBJ1-1,TRBV3-1,few,.,CASSPAGVMNTEAFF,TGTGCCAGCAGCCCGGCGGGGGTTATGAACACTGAAGCTTTCTTT
TRBJ1-1,TRBV27,few,.,CASSLAGVWTEAFF,TGTGCCAGCAGTTTAGCAGGGGTATGGACTGAAGCTTTCTTT
TRBJ2-3,TRBV5-1,.,.,CASSLGSERTDTQYF,TGCGCCAGCAGCTTGGGGTCAGAACGCACAGATACGCAGTATTTT
TRBJ1-5,TRBV30,.,TRBD1,CAWGRGQFNQPQHF,TGTGCCTGGGGCCGGGGACAGTTCAATCAGCCCCAGCATTTT
TRBJ2-7,TRBV12-3/TRBV12-4,.,TRBD2,CASSRLAMMDEQYF,TGTGCCAGCAGTAGACTAGCAATGATGGACGAGCAGTACTTC
TRBJ1-2,TRBV29-1,few,.,CSVWRSPYGYTF,TGCAGCGTTTGGCGGAGCCCCTATGGCTACACCTTC
TRBJ1-1,TRBV2,.,.,CASSEDVNSEAFF,TGTGCCAGCAGTGAAGACGTGAATAGTGAAGCTTTCTTT
TRBJ2-3,TRBV9,once,TRBD2,CASSVEPSGRGADTQYF,TGTGCCAGCAGCGTAGAGCCTAGCGGGAGGGGTGCAGATACGCAGTATTTT
TRBJ2-2,TRBV11-2,.,.,CASSFGGSATGELFF,TGTGCCAGCAGCTTTGGGGGGAGTGCGACCGGGGAGCTGTTTTTT
TRBJ1-2,TRBV28,few,.,CASSLGGVYGYTF,TGTGCCAGCAGTTTAGGGGGAGTCTATGGCTACACCTTC
TRBJ2-2,TRBV6-5,many,TRBD1,CASSRRQGEAGELFF,TGTGCCAGCAGCCGACGACAGGGGGAGGCCGGGGAGCTGTTTTTT
TRBJ2-3,TRBV2,.,.,CASREQTDGDTQYF,TGTGCCAGCAGGGAACAGACCGACGGAGATACGCAGTATTTT
TRBJ2-7,TRBV4-3,many,.,CASSQDLVPSYEQYF,TGCGCCAGCAGCCAAGATTTAGTCCCCTCCTACGAGCAGTACTTC
TRBJ1-2,TRBV2,few,.,CASSPPDRNYGYTF,TGTGCCAGCAGCCCTCCCGACAGAAACTATGGCTACACCTTC
TRBJ2-7,TRBV7-2,few,.,CASSLGEPYEQYF,TGTGCCAGCAGCTTAGGCGAACCCTACGAGCAGTACTTC
TRBJ2-5,TRBV9,.,.,CASSQDEAGTQPQYF,TGCGCCAGCAGCCAAGATGAGGCAGGGACCCAGCCCCAGTACTTC
TRBJ2-7,TRBV7-3,once,TRBD1,CVSSLTWTGPYEQYF,TGTGTCAGCAGCTTAACCTGGACAGGCCCTTACGAGCAGTACTTC
TRBJ2-2,TRBV6-2/TRBV6-3,few,.,CASRERRYTGELFF,TGTGCCAGCAGAGAACGGAGGTACACCGGGGAGCTGTTTTTT
TRBJ1-5,TRBV7-6,.,.,CASSYLPATVGVGQPQHF,TGTGCCAGCAGCTATCTTCCGGCCACAGTGGGCGTAGGACAGCCCCAGCATTTT
TRBJ1-6,TRBV2,.,.,CASRGDETKGSPLHF,TGTGCCAGCAGGGGGGACGAAACCAAGGGGTCACCCCTCCACTTT
TRBJ2-7,TRBV11-2,.,TRBD1,CASSLTSTGGYEQYF,TGTGCCAGCAGCTTAACTTCGACAGGGGGCTACGAGCAGTACTTC
TRBJ2-7,TRBV10-1,.,.,CASSPSINAHAEQYF,TGCGCCAGCAGTCCGTCCATCAATGCCCATGCCGAGCAGTACTTC
TRBJ2-5,TRBV7-2,.,.,CASSICSARAGGDRETQYF,.
TRBJ1-1,TRBV5-1,many,TRBD1,CASSRQGQNTEAFF,TGCGCCAGCAGCAGACAGGGTCAGAACACTGAAGCTTTCTTT
TRBJ1-4,TRBV7-9,.,.,CASSFEEGEKLFF,TGTGCCAGCAGCTTCGAAGAAGGTGAAAAACTGTTTTTT
TRBJ2-5,TRBV12-3/TRBV12-4,many,.,CASSFTSPGTQYF,TGTGCCAGCAGTTTCACTAGCCCAGGGACCCAGTACTTC
TRBJ2-3,TRBV7-7,few,.,CASSTQATDTQYF,TGTGCTAGCAGCACCCAGGCTACAGATACGCAGTATTTT
TRBJ2-2,TRBV5-1,many,.,CASRVSTGELFF,TGCGCCAGTAGGGTATCCACCGGGGAGCTGTTTTTT
TRBJ1-5,TRBV20-1,many,.,CSASFPSNQPQHF,TGCAGTGCTAGCTTCCCTAGCAATCAGCCCCAGCATTTT
TRBJ1-6,TRBV9,.,.,CASSGQVGNSPLHF,TGTGCCAGCAGCGGGCAGGTCGGTAATTCACCCCTCCACTTT
TRBJ2-7,TRBV7-9,.,TRBD2,CASSQVAGVPYEQYF,TGCGCCAGCAGCCAAGTGGCGGGAGTACCCTACGAGCAGTACTTC
TRBJ1-3,TRBV29-1,.,TRBD1,CSVEDPGRGKNTIYF,TGCAGCGTTGAAGATCCAGGCAGGGGGAAGAACACCATATATTTT
TRBJ2-5,TRBV25-1,.,.,CASSRAGAGETQYF,TGTGCCAGCAGTCGCGCCGGGGCTGGAGAGACCCAGTACTTC
TRBJ2-2,TRBV7-9,few,TRBD2,CATHSGRVTGELFF,TGTGCCACCCATAGCGGGAGAGTCACCGGGGAGCTGTTTTTT